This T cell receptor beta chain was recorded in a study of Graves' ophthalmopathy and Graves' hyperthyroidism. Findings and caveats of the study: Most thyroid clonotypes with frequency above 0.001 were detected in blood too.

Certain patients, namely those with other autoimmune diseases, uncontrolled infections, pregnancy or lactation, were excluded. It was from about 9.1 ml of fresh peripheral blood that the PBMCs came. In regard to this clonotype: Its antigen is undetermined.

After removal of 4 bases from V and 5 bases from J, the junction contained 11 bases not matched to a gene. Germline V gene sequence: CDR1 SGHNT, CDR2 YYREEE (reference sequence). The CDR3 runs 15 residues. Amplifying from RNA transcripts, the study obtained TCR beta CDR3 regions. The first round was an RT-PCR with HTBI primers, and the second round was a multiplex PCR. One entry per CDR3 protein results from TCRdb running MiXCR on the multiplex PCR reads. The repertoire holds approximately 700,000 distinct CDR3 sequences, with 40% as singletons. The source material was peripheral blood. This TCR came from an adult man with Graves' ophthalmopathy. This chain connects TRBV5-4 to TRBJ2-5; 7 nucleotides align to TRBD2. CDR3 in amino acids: CASSEPGPGGETQYF. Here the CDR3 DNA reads TGTGCCAGCAGCGAACCGGGACCCGGGGGGGAGACCCAGTACTTC.